The next 2 T cell receptor beta chains were all read from a single sample in a study of kidney transplant recipient with SARS-CoV-2 infection. MiXCR, run by TCRdb on the reads, gives a single entry per CDR3 protein. The sample has fewer than 250,000 distinct CDR3 sequences; around 30% are singletons. The sample was a blood sample, taken at baseline and on day 111 from a kidney transplant recipient. These receptors were collected from a male patient aged 25-45 years who had COVID-19 and was a kidney transplant recipient. The graft donor may be the source of some T cells.

This clonotype was counted at least ten times. V is TRBV6-2 or TRBV6-3 and J is TRBJ2-7; 7 bases fit TRBD1. This CDR3 has 14 residues. Unmatched junction bases numbered 2, after V lost 3 bases and J lost 0 bases. Germline CDR1 MNHEY, CDR2 SVGEGT. In DNA form, the CDR3 reads TGTGCCAGCAGTTATGGGGACAGCTCCTACGAGCAGTACTTC. Its protein product is CASSYGDSSYEQYF.

A word on this clonotype: A much larger clone is a single base away; this may be a read error. This chain joins TRBV7-6 and TRBJ1-2; D is unclear. Per germline, CDR1 SGHVS and CDR2 FNYEAQ. The CDR3 totals 17 residues. The CDR3 loop is CAGSVASESRKTYGYTF. CDR3 coding DNA: TGTGCCGGCAGCGTTGCATCTGAATCTCGAAAGACCTATGGCTACACCTTC.